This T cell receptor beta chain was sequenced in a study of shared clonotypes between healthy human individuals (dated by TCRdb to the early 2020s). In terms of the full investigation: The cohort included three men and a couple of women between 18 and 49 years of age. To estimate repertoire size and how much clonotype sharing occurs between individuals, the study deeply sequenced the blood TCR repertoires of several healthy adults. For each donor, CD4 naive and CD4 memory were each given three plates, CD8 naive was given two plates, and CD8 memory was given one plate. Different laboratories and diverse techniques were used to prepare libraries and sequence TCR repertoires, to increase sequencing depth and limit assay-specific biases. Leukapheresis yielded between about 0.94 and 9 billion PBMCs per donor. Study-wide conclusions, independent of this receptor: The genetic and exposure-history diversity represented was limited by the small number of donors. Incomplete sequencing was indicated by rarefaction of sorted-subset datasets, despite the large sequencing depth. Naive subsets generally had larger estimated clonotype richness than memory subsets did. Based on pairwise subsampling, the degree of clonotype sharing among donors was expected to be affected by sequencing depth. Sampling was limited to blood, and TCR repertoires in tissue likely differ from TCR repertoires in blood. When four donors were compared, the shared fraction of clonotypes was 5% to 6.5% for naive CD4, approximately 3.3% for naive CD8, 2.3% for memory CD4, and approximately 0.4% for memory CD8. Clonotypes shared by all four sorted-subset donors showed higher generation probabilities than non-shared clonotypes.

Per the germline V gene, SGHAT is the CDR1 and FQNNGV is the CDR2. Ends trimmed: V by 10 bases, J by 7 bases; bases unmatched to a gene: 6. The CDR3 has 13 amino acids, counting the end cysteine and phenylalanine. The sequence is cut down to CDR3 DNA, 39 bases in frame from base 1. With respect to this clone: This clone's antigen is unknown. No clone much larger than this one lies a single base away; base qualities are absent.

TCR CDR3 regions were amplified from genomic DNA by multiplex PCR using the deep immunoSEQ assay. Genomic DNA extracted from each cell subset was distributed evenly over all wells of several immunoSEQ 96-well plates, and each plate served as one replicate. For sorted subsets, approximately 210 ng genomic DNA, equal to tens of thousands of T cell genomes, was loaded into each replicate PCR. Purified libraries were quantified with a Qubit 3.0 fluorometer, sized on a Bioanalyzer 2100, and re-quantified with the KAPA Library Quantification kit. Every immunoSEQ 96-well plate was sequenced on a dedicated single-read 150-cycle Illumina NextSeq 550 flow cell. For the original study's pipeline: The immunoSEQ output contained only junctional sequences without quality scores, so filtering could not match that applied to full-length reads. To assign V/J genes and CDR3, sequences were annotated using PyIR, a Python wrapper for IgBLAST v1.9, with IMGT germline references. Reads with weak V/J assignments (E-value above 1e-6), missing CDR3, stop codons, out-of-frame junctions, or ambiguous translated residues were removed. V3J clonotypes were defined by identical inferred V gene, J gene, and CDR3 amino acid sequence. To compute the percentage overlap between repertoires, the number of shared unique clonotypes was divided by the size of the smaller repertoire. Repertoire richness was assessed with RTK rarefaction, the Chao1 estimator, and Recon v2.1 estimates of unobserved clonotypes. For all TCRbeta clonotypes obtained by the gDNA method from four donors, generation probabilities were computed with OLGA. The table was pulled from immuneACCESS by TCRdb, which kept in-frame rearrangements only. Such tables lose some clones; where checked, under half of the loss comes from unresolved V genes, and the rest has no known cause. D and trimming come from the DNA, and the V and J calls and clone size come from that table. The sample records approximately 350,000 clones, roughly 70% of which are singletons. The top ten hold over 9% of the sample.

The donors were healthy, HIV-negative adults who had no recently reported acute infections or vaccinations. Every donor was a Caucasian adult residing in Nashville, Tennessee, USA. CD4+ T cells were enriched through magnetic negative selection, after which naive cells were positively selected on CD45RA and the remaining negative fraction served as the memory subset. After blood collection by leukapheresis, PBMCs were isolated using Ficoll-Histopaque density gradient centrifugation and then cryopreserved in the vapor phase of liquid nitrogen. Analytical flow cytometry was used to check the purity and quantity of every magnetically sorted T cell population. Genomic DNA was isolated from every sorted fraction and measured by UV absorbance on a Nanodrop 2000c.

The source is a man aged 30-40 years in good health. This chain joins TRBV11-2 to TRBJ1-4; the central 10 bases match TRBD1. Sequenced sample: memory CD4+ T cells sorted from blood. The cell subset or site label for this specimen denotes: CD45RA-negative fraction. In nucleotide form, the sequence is TGTGCCACGGGGGGGGACAGGGGTGAAAAACTGTTTTTT. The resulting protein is CATGGDRGEKLFF.